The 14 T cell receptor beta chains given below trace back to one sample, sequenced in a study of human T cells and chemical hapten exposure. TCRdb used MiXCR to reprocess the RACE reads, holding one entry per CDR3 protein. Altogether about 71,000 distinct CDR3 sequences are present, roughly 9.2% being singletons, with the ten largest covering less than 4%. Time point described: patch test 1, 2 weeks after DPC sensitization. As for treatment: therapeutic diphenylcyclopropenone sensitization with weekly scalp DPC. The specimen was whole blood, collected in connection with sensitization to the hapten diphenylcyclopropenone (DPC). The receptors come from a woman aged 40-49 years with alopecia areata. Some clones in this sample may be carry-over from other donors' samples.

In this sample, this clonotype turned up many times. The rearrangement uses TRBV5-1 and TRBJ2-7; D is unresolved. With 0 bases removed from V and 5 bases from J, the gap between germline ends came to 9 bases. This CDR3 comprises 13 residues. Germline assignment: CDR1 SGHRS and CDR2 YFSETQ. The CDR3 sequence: CASSLGQFDEQYF. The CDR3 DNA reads TGCGCCAGCAGCTTGGGCCAGTTCGACGAGCAGTACTTC.

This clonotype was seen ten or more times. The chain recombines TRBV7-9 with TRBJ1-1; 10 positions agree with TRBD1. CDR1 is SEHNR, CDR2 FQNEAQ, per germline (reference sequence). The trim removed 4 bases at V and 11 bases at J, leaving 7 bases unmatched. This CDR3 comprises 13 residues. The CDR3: CASSSGQGLEAFF. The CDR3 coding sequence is TGTGCCAGCAGCTCGGGACAGGGGTTGGAGGCTTTCTTT.

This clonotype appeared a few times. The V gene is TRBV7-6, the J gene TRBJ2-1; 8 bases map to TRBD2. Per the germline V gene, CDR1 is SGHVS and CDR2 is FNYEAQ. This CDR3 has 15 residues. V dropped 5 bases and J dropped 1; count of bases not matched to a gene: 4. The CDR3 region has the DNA TGTGCCAGCAGCATTAGCGGGGCATCCTACAATGAGCAGTTCTTC. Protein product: CASSISGASYNEQFF.

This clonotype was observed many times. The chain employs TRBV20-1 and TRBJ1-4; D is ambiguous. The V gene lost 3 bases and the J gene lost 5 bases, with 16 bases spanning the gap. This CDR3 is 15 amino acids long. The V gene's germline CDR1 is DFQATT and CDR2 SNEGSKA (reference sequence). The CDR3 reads CSAREPGRSNEKLFF. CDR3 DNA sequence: TGCAGTGCTAGGGAGCCGGGCAGATCGAATGAAAAACTGTTTTTT.

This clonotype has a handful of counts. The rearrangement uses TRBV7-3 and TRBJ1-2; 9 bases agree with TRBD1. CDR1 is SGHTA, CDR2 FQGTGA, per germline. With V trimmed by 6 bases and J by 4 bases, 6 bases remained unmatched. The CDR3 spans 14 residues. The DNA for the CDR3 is TGTGCCAGCAGTCGACAGGGGGGCCCCTATGGCTACACCTTC. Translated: CASSRQGGPYGYTF. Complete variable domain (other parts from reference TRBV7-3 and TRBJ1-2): GAGVSQTPSNKVTEKGKYVELRCDPISGHTALYWYRQSLGQGPEFLIYFQGTGAADDSGLPNDRFFAVRPEGSVSTLKIQRTERGDSAVYLCASSRQGGPYGYTFGSGTRLTVV.

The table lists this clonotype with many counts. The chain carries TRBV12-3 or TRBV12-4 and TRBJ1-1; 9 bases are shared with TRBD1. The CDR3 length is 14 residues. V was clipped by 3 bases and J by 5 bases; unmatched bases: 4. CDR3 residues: CASSFYGQGTEAFF. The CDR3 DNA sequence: TGTGCCAGCAGTTTCTACGGACAGGGGACTGAAGCTTTCTTT.

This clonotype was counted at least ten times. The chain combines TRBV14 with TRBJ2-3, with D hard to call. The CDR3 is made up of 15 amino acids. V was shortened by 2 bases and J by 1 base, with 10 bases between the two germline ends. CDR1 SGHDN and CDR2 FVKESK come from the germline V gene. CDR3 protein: CASSQQQIRTDTQYF. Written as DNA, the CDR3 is TGTGCCAGCAGCCAACAACAAATCCGCACAGATACGCAGTATTTT. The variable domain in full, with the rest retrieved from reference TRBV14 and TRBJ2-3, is EAGVTQFPSHSVIEKGQTVTLRCDPISGHDNLYWYRRVMGKEIKFLLHFVKESKQDESGMPNNRFLAERTGGTYSTLKVQPAELEDSGVYFCASSQQQIRTDTQYFGPGTRLTVL.

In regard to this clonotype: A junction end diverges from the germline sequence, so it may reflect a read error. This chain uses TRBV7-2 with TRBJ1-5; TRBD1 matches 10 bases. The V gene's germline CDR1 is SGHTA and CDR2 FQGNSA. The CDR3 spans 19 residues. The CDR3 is CASSLYPWTGGFVNQPQRF. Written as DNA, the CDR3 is TGTGCCAGCAGCTTATACCCGTGGACAGGGGGTTTCGTCAATCAGCCCCAGCGTTTT.

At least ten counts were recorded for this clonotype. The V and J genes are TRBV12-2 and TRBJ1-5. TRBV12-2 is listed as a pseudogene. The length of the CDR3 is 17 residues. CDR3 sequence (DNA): TGTGCAAGTCGTCCCATGGGCCCTTGGGCAGGGAAGCAGCCCCAGCATTTT. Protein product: CASRPMGPWAGKQPQHF.

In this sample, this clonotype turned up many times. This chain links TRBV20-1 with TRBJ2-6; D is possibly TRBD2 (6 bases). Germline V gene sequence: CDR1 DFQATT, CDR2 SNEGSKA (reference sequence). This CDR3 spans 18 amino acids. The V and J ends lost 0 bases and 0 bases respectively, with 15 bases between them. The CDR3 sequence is CSAREGGQGPSGANVLTF. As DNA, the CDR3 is TGCAGTGCTAGAGAGGGGGGTCAGGGACCCTCTGGGGCCAACGTCCTGACTTTC.

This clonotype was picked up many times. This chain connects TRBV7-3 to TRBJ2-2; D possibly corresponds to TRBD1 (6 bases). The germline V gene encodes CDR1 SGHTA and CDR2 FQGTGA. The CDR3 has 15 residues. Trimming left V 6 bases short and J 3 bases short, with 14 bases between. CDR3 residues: CASRERGSYTGELFF. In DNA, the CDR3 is TGTGCCAGCAGGGAGAGGGGGTCCTACACCGGGGAGCTGTTTTTT.

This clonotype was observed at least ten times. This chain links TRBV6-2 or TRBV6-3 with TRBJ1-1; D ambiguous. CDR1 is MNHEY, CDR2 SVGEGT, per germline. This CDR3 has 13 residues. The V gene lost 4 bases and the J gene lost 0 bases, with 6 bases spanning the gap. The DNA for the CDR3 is TGTGCCAGCAGTTTCGGTCTGAACACTGAAGCTTTCTTT. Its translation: CASSFGLNTEAFF.

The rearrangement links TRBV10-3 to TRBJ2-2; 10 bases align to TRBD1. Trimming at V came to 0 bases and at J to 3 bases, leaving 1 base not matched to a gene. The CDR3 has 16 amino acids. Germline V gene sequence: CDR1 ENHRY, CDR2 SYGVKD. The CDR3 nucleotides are TGTGCCATCAGTGAGTCGACAGGGGGCTACACCGGGGAGCTGTTTTTT. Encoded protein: CAISESTGGYTGELFF.

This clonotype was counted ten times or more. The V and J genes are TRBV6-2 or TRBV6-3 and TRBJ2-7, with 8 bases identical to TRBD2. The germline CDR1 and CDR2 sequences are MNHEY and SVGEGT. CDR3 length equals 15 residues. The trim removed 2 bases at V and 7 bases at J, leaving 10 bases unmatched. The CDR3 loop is CASSYGGAGVQEQYF. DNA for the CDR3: TGTGCCAGCAGTTACGGGGGAGCGGGAGTACAAGAGCAGTACTTC.